This T cell receptor beta chain was sequenced for a study of shared clonotypes between healthy human individuals. Findings of the study overall: Sharing across four donors was highest in naive CD4 (roughly 5%) and lowest in memory CD8 (around 0.4%).

Germline CDR1 and CDR2: SEHNR and FQNEAQ (reference sequence). This CDR3 has 16 amino acids. The trim removed 5 bases at V and 3 bases at J, leaving 7 bases unmatched. Comment on this clone: Its antigen is still unknown.

Tens of thousands of T cell genomes, or 200 to 250 ng DNA, went into the sorted-subset replicate PCRs. Only in-frame clones appear in the TCRdb table, and some are missing; sequencing was by immunoSEQ multiplex PCR. The sample consists of millions of clones, 90% to 95% of them appearing once. The source is a man aged 18 to 29 in good health. Some clones in this sample may be carry-over from other donors' samples. Specimen: naive CD4+ T cells from PBMCs. Subset denoted: CD45RA+ positively selected. This rearrangement joins TRBV7-9 to TRBJ2-1; 10 bases agree with TRBD2. The CDR3 protein is CASSPHGLADYNEQFF. Here the CDR3 DNA reads TGTGCCAGCAGCCCTCATGGACTAGCGGACTACAATGAGCAGTTCTTC.